The source of this TCR beta chain is a study of cytotoxic CD8 clonotypes in ibrutinib-treated CLL. Study-level background: Response samples were drawn at a median of around 11 months of treatment, range 6 to 36. Study-wide results and caveats: Clonality (at baseline) was higher than in age-matched healthy donors and tracked circulating CD8+ T-cell counts.

Assay used: immunoSEQ multiplex PCR; TCRdb lists only in-frame clones, some missing. In the table there are around 97,000 clones, approximately 82% of which are singletons. To note about this clone: What it binds is not known.

Looked up from germline, CDR1 is MGHRA and CDR2 is YSYEKL. V was clipped by 1 base and J by 1 base, with 11 bases between them. The CDR3 is 15 residues long. The J gene is TRBJ2-7, the V gene TRBV4-1; D call uncertain. This specimen was PBMCs, taken after 12 months of ibrutinib treatment. The origin of this receptor is a human donor with chronic lymphocytic leukemia. CDR3 in DNA: TGCGCCAGCAGCCAAGTGCACGGGTTGTCCTACGAGCAGTACTTC. Translated, it gives CASSQVHGLSYEQYF.